The sequence of this TCR beta chain was determined in a study of post-analysis software for immune sequencing data. Study-level results: About five TRBV segments occurring more often in patients than controls included TRBV5-6, TRBV5-1 and TRBV20-1. Significantly lower normalized Chao1 diversity was seen in multiple sclerosis patients than in controls.

Prepared TCR beta cDNA libraries contained unique molecular identifiers. MiXCR, applied by TCRdb to the PCR reads, yields one record per CDR3 protein. The top ten clones hold roughly 5% of a sample with 700,000 to 900,000 distinct CDR3 sequences, about 45% of them seen once. To note about this clonotype: Its antigen is undetermined.

The germline V gene has CDR1 MGHDK and CDR2 SYGVNS. The CDR3 totals 13 residues. The receptor's source is a girl between 10 and 17 years old with multiple sclerosis. V gene TRBV25-1 combines with J gene TRBJ2-5; 8 nucleotides line up with TRBD1. The better agreement between TRBJ2-7 and the DNA end casts doubt on the J call. The source material was blood. CDR3 nucleotide sequence: TGTGCCAGCGGGGACAGGCTGTTCGACGAGCAGTACTTC. Translation: CASGDRLFDEQYF.